The entry that follows covers one T cell receptor (beta chain) sequence. The length of the CDR3 is 13 residues. Per the germline V gene, CDR1 is SGHTA and CDR2 is FQGNSA. Trimming removed 5 bases at V and 6 bases at J, with 14 bases between. The data derive from a study of OX40 agonist ivuxolimab in advanced cancers. Overall study context: The dose of intravenous ivuxolimab that patients received every 2 weeks ranged from 0.01 to 10 mg/kg. Of the patients, three showed partial responses, one with hepatocellular carcinoma and two with cutaneous melanoma.

Assay: immunoSEQ multiplex PCR; the TCRdb copy retains only in-frame clones and omits some. The sample carries tens of thousands of clones, 80% to 90% recorded once. The chain has TRBV7-2 and TRBJ2-7; D call uncertain. The sequence was obtained from an adult with an advanced solid tumor such as melanoma, head and neck, liver or kidney cancer. The sample consisted of CD4+ or CD8+ T cells sorted from blood, taken in a trial of the OX40 agonist ivuxolimab. The CDR3 reads CASSPGPPREQYV. The CDR3 bases are TGTGCCAGCAGCCCAGGTCCCCCGCGCGAGCAGTACGTC.